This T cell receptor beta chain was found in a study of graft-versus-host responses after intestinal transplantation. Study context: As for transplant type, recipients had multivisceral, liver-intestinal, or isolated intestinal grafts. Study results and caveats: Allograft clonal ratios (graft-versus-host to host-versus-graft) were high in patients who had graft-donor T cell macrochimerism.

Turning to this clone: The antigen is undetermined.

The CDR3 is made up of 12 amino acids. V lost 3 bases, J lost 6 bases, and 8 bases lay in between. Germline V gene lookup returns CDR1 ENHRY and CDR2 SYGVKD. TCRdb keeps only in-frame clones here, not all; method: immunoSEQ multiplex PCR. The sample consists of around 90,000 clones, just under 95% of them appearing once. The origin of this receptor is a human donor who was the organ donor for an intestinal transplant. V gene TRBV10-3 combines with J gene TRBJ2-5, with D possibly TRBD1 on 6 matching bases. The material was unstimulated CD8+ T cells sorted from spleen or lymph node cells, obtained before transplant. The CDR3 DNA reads TGTGCCATCAGTGACAGGGGCAAGACCCAGTACTTC. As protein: CAISDRGKTQYF.